This TCR beta chain was recorded in a study of blood T cells in healthy people across ages. General study results and limits: Age advanced and TCR beta diversity per million T cells fell, roughly linearly.

CDR3 length: 15 amino acids. Germline CDR1 reads SEHNR; CDR2 reads FQNEAQ (reference sequence). V was shortened by 5 bases and J by 10 bases, with 21 bases between the two germline ends. Comment on this clonotype: No antigen is known for it.

Next came a second PCR, run for about 7 to 11 cycles, which used a sample-barcoded 5' primer along with a J-beta primer mix. TCRdb used MiXCR to reprocess the 5' RACE reads, holding one entry per CDR3 protein. The sample has around 970,000 distinct CDR3 sequences; roughly 51% are singletons. The sequence derives from a woman aged 55-69 years in good health. The chain combines TRBV7-9 with TRBJ2-1; either TRBD1 or TRBD2 may supply D (5 bases each). The material sequenced was blood. CDR3 residues: CASSHRDQPSEEQFF. The CDR3 coding sequence is TGTGCCAGCAGCCACCGGGACCAACCCAGTGAGGAGCAGTTCTTC.